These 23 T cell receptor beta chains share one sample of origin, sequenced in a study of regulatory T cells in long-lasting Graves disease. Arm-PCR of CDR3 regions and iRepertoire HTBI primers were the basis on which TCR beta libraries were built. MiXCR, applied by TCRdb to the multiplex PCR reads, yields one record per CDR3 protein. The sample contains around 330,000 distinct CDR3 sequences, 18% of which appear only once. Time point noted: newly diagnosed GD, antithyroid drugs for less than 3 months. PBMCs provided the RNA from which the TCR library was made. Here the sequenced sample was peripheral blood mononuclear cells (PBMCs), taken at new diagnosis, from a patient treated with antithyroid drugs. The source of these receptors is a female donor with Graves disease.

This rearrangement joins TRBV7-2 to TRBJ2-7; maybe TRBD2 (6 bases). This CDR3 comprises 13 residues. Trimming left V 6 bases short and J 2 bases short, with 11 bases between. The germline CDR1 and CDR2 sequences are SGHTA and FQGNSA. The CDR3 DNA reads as TGTGCCAGCAGACCGTCGGGGGCCTACGAGCAGTACTTC. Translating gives CASRPSGAYEQYF.

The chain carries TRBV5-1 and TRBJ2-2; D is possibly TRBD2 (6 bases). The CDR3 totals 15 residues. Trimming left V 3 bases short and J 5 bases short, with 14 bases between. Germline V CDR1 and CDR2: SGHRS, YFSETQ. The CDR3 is CASSSAGGGTGELFF. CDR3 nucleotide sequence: TGCGCCAGCAGCTCCGCTGGGGGAGGAACCGGGGAGCTGTTTTTT.

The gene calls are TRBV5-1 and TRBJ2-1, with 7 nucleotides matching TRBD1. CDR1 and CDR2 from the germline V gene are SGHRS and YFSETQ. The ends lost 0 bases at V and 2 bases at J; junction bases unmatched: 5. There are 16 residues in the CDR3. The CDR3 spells CASSLGPGGPYNEQFF. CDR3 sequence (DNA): TGCGCCAGCAGCTTGGGACCAGGGGGTCCCTACAATGAGCAGTTCTTC.

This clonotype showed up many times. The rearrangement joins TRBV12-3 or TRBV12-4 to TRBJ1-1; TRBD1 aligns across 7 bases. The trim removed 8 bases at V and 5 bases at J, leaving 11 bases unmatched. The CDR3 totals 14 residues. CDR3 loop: CASGNRGVGTEAFF. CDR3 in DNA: TGTGCCAGCGGAAACAGGGGAGTGGGGACTGAAGCTTTCTTT.

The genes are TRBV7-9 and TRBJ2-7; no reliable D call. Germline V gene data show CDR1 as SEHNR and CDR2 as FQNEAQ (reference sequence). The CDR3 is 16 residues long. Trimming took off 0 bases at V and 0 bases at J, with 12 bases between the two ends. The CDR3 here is CASSLARGRSSYEQYF. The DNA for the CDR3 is TGTGCCAGCAGCTTAGCGCGAGGACGCAGCTCCTACGAGCAGTACTTC.

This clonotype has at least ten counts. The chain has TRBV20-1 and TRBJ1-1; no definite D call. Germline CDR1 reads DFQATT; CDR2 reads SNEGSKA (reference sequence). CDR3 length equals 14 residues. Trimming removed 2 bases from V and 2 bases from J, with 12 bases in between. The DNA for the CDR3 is TGCAGTGCTAGATTAGGCGGTCCAAACACTGAAGCTTTCTTT. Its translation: CSARLGGPNTEAFF.

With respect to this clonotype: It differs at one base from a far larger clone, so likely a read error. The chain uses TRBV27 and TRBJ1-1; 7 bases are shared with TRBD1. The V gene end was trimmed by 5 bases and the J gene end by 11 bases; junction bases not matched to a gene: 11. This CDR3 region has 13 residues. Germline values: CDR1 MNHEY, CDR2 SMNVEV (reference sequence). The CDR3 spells CASSDPEGQLAFF. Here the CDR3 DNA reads TGTGCCAGCAGTGATCCCGAGGGACAGTTGGCTTTCTTT.

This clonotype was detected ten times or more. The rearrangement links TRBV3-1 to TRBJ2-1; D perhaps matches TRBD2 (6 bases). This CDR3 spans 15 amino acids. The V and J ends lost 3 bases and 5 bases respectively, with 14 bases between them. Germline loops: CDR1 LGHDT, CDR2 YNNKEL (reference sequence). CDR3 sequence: CASSQEGARNNEQFF. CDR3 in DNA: TGTGCCAGCAGCCAGGAGGGAGCAAGGAACAATGAGCAGTTCTTC.

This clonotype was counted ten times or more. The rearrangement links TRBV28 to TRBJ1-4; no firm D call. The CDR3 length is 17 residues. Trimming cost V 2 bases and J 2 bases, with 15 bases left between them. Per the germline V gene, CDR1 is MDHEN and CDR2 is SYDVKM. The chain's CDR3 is CASSLPTMMRTNEKLFF. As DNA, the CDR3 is TGTGCCAGCAGTTTACCGACAATGATGCGGACTAATGAAAAACTGTTTTTT.

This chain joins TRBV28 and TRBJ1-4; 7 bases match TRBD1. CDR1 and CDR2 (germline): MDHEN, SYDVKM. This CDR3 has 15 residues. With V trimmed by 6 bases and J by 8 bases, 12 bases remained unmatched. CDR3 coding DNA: TGTGCCAGCAGCTCCCGACAGGGAGGGGGGGAAAAACTGTTTTTT. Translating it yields CASSSRQGGGEKLFF.

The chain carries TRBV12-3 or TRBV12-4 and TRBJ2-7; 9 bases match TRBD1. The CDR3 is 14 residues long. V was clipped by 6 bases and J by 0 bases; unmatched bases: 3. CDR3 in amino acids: CASSGQGISYEQYF. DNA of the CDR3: TGTGCCAGCAGCGGACAGGGGATCTCCTACGAGCAGTACTTC.

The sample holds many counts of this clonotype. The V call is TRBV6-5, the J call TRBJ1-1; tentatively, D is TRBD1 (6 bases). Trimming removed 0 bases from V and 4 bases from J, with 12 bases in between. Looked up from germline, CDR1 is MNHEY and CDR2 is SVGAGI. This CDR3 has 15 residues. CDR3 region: CASSYSSLRGTEAFF. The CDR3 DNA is TGTGCCAGCAGTTACTCGTCACTCAGGGGCACTGAAGCTTTCTTT.

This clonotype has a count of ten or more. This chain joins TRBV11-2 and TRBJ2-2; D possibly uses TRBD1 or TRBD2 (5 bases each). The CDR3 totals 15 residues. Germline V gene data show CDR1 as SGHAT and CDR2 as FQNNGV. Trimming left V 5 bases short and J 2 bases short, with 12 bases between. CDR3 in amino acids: CASSPGPHNTGELFF. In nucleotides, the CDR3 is TGTGCCAGCAGCCCGGGACCCCATAACACCGGGGAGCTGTTTTTT.

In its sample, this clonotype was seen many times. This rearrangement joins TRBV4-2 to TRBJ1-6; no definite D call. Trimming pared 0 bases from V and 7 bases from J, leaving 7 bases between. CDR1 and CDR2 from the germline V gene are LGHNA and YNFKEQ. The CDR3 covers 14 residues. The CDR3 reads CASSQDRRNSPLHF. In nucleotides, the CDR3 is TGTGCCAGCAGCCAAGATCGACGGAATTCACCCCTCCACTTT.

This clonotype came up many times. The CDR3 coding sequence is TGTGCCAGCAGCCCGGGACTGCAATCAGATACGCAGTATTTT. Amino acids: CASSPGLQSDTQYF. This chain joins TRBV6-1 and TRBJ2-3; possible D gene TRBD2, 6 bases. In germline, CDR1 is MNHNS, CDR2 SASEGT. CDR3 length equals 14 residues. With 6 bases removed from V and 4 bases from J, the gap between germline ends came to 14 bases.

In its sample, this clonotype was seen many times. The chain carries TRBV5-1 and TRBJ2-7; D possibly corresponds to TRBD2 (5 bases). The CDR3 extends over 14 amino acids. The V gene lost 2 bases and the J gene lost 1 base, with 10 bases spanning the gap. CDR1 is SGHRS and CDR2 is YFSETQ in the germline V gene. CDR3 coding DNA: TGCGCCAGCAGCTTACTCGGGAAATCCTACGAGCAGTACTTC. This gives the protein CASSLLGKSYEQYF.

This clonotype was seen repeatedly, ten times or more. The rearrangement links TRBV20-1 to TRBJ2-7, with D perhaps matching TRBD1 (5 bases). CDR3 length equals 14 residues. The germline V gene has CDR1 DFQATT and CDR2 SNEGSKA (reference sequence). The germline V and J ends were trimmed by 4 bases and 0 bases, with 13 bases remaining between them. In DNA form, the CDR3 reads TGCAGTGCTAAGAAGGACACCAGCTCCTACGAGCAGTACTTC. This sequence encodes CSAKKDTSSYEQYF.

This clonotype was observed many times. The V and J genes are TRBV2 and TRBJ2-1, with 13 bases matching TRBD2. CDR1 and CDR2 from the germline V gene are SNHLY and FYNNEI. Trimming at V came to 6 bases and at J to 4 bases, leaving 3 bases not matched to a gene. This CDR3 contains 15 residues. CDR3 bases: TGTGCCAGCAGAACGGGACTAGCGGGGTACAATGAGCAGTTCTTC. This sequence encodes CASRTGLAGYNEQFF.

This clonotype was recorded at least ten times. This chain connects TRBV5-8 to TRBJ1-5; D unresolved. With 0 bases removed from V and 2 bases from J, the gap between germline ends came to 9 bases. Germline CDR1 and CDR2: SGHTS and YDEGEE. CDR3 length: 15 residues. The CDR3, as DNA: TGTGCCAGCAGCTTGGGGGGATTCGGCAATCAGCCCCAGCATTTT. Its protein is CASSLGGFGNQPQHF.

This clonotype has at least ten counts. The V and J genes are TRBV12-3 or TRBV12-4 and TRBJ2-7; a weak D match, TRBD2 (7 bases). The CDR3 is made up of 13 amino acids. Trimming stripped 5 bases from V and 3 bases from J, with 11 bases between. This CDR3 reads CASSLRGGYEQYF. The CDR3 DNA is TGTGCCAGCAGTCTTAGGGGGGGCTACGAGCAGTACTTC.

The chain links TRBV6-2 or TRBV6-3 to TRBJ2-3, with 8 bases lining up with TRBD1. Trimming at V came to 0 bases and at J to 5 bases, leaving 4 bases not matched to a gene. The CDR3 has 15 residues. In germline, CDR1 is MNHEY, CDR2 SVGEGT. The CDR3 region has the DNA TGTGCCAGCAGTTACTCGGACAGGGACTTAGATACGCAGTATTTT. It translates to CASSYSDRDLDTQYF.

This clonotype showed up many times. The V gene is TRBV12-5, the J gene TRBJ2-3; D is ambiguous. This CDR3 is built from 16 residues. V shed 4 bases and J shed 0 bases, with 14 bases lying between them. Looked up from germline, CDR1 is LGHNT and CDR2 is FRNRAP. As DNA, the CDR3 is TGTGCTAGTGGTTCCGCGACACGTCGGAGCACAGATACGCAGTATTTT. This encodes CASGSATRRSTDTQYF.

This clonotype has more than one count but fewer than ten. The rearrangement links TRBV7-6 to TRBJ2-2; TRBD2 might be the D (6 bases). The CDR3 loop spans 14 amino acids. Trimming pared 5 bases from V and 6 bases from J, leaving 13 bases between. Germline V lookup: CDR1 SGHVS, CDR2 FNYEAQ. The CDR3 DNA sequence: TGTGCCAGCAGCCCCTTGCGGGGTTCCGGGGAGCTGTTTTTT. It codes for CASSPLRGSGELFF.